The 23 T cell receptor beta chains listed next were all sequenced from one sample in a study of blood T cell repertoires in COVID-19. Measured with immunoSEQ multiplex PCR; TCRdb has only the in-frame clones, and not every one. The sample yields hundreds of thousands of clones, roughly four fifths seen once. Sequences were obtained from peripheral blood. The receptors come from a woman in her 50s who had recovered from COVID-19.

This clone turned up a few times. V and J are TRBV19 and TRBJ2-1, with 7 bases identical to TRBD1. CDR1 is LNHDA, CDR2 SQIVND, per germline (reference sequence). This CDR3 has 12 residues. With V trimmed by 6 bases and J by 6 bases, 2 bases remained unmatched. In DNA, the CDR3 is TGTGCCAGTAGGAGGGGGCTCAATGAGCAGTTCTTC. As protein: CASRRGLNEQFF.

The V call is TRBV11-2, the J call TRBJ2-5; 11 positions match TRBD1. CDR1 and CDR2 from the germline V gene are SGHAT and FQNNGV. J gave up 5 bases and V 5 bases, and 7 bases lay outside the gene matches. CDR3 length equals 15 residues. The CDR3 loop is CASSRGTGGKETQYF. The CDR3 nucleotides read TGTGCCAGCAGCCGCGGGACAGGGGGAAAGGAGACCCAGTACTTC.

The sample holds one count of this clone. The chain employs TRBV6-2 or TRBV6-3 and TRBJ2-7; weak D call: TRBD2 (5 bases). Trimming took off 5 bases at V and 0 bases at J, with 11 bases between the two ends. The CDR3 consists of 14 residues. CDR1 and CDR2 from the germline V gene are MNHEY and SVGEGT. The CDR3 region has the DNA TGTGCCAGCAGTGCTGATAGCGCCTCCTACGAGCAGTACTTC. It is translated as CASSADSASYEQYF.

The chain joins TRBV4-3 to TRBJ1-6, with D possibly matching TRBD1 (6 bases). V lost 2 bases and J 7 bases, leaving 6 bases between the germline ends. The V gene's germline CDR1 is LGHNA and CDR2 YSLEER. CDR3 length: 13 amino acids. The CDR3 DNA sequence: TGCGCCAGCAGCCAACAGGGGAATTCACCCCTCCACTTT. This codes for CASSQQGNSPLHF.

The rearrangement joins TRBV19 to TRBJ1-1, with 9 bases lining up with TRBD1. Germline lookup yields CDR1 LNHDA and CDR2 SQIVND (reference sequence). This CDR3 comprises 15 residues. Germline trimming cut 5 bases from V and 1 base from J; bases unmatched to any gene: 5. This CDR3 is CASSSTGGANTEAFF. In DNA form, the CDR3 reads TGTGCCAGTAGTTCAACAGGGGGCGCGAACACTGAAGCTTTCTTT.

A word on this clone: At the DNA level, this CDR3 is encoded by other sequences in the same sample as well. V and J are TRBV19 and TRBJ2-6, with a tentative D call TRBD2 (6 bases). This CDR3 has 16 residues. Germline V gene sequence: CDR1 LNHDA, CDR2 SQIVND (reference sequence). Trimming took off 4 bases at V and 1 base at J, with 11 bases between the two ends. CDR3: CASSRGVGSGANVLTF. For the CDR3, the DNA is TGTGCCAGTAGTAGGGGGGTGGGTTCTGGGGCCAACGTCCTGACTTTC.

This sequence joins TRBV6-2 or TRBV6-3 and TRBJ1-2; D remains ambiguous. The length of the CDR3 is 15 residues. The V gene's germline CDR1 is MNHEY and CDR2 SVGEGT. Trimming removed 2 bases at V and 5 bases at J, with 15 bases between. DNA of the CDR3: TGTGCCAGCAGTTACGGAGGTGACCTTTCTTATGGCTACACCTTC. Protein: CASSYGGDLSYGYTF.

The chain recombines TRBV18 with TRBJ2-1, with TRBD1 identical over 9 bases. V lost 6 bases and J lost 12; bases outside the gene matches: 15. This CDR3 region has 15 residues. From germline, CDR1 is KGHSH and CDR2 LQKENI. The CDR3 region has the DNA TGTGCCAGCTCGCCCCCGGGACAGGGACACCTTGGGCAGTTCTTC. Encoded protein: CASSPPGQGHLGQFF.

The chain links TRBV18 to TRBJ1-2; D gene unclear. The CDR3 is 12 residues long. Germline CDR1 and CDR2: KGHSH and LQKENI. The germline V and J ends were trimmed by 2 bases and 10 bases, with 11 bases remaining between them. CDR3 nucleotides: TGTGCCAGCTCACCAGGGAGGGAGGCCTACACCTTC. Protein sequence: CASSPGREAYTF.

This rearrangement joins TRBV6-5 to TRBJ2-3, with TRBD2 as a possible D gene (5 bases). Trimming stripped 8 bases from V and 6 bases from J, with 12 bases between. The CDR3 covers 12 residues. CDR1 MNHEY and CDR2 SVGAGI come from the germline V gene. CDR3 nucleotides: TGTGCCAGCGTCCTAGCTTCGGATACGCAGTATTTT. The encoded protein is CASVLASDTQYF.

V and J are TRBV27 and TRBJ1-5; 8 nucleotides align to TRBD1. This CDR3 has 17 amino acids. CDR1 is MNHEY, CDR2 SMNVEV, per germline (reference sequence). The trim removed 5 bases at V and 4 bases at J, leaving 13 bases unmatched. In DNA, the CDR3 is TGTGCCAGCAGTCCAGCCGACAGGACAGGGCAAAATCAGCCCCAGCATTTT. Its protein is CASSPADRTGQNQPQHF.

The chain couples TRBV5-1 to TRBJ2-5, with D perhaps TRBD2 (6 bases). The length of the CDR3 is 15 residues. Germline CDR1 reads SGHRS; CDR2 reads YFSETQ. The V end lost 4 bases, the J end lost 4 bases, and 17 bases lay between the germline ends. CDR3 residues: CASSPLSGLGETQYF. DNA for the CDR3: TGCGCCAGCAGCCCCCTCAGCGGGTTGGGAGAGACCCAGTACTTC.

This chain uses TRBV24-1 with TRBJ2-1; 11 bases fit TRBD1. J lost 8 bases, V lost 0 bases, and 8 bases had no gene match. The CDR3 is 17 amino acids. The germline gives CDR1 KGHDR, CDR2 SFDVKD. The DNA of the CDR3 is TGTGCCACCAGTGATTTGCACCGGGACAGGGGGTTTGATGAGCAGTTCTTC. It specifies CATSDLHRDRGFDEQFF.

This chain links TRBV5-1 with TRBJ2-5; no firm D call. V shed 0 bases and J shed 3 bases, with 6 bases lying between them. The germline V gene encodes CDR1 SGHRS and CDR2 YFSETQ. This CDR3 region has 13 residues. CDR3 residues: CASSLAAEETQYF. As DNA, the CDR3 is TGCGCCAGCAGCTTGGCGGCGGAAGAGACCCAGTACTTC.

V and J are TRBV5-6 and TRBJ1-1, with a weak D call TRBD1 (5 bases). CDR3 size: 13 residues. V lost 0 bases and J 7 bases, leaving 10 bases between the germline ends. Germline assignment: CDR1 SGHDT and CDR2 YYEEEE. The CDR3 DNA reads TGTGCCAGCAGCTTGGGAAGGGGAAATGAAGCTTTCTTT. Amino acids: CASSLGRGNEAFF.

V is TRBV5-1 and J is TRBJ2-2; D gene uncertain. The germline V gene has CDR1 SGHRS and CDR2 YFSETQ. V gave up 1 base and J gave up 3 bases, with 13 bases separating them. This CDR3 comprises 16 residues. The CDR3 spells CASSLTRGRDTGELFF. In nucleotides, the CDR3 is TGCGCCAGCAGCTTGACGCGAGGTAGAGACACCGGGGAGCTGTTTTTT. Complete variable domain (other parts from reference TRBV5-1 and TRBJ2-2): KAGVTQTPRYLIKTRGQQVTLSCSPISGHRSVSWYQQTPGQGLQFLFEYFSETQRNKGNFPGRFSGRQFSNSRSEMNVSTLELGDSALYLCASSLTRGRDTGELFFGEGSRLTVL.

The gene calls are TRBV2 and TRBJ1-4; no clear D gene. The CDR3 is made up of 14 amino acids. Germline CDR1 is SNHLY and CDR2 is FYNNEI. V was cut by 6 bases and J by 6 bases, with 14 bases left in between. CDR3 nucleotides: TGTGCCAGCAGGAGAGGGTTGAGGGATGAAAAACTGTTTTTT. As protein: CASRRGLRDEKLFF.

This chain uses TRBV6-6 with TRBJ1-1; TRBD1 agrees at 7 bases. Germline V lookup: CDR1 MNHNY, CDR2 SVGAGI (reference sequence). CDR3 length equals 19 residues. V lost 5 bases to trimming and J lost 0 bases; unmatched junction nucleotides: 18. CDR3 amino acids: CASSHRQGLWTSMNTEAFF. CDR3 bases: TGTGCCAGCAGTCACCGACAGGGTTTGTGGACAAGCATGAACACTGAAGCTTTCTTT.

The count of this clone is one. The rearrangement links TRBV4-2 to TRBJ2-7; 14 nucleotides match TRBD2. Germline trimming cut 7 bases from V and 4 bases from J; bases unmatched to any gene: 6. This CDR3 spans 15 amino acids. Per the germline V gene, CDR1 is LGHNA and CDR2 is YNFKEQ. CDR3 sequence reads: CASTAGLAGGYEQYF. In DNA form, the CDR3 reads TGTGCCAGCACCGCAGGACTAGCGGGAGGATACGAGCAGTACTTC.

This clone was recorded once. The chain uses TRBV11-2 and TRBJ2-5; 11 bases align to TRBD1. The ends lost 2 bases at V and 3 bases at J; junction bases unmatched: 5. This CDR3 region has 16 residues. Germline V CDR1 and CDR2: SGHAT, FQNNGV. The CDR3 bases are TGTGCCAGCAGCTTACTAGGGACAGGGGGAGAAGAGACCCAGTACTTC. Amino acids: CASSLLGTGGEETQYF.

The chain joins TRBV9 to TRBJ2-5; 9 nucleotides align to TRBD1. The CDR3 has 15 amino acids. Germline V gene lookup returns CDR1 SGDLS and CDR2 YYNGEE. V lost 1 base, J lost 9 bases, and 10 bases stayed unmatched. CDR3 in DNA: TGTGCCAGCAGCGTACTACCGGGACAGGGTGTGGCCCAGTACTTC. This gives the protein CASSVLPGQGVAQYF.

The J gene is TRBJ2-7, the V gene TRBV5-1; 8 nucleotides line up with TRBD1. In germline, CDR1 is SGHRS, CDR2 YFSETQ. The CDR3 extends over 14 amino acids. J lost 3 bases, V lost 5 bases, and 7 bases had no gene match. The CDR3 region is CASRGQGSHYEQYF. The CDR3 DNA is TGCGCCAGCAGAGGACAGGGATCGCACTACGAGCAGTACTTC.

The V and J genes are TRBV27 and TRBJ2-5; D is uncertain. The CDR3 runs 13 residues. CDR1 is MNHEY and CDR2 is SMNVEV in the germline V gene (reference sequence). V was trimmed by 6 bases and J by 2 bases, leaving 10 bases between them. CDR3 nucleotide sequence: TGTGCCAGCAGACCTAGAAGACAAGAGACCCAGTACTTC. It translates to CASRPRRQETQYF.